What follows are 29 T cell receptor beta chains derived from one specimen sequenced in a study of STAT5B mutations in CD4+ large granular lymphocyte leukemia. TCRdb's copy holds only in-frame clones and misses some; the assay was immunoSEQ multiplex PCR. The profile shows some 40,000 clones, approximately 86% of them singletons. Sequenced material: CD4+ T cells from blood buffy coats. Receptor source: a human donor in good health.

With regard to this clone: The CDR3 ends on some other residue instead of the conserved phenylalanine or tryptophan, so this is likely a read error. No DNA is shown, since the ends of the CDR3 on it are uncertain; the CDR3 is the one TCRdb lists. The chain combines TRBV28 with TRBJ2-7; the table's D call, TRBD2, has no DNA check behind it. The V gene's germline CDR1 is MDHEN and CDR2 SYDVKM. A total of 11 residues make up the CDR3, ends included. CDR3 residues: CASSSGRSSGI.

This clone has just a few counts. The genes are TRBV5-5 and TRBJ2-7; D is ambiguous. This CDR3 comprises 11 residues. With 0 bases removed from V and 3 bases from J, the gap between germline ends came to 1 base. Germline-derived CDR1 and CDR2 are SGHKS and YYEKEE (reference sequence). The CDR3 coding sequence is TGTGCCAGCAGCTTGGACTACGAGCAGTACTTC. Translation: CASSLDYEQYF.

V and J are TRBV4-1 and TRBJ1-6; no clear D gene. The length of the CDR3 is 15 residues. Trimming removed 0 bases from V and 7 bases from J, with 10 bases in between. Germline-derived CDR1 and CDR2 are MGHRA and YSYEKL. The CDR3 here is CASSQDAVENSPLHF. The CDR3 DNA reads TGCGCCAGCAGCCAAGACGCAGTTGAGAATTCACCCCTCCACTTT.

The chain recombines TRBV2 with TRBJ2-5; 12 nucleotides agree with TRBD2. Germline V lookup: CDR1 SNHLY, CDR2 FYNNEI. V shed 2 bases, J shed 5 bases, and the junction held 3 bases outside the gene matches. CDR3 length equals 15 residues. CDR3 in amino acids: CASSEQGLAGETQYF. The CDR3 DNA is TGTGCCAGCAGTGAACAAGGACTAGCGGGGGAGACCCAGTACTTC.

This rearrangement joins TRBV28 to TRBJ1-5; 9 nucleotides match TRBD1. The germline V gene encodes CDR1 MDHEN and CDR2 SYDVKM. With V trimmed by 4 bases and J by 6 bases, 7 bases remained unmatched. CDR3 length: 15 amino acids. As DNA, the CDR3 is TGTGCCAGCAGTTCCGAGGGACAGGGCCGTCAGCCCCAGCATTTT. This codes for CASSSEGQGRQPQHF.

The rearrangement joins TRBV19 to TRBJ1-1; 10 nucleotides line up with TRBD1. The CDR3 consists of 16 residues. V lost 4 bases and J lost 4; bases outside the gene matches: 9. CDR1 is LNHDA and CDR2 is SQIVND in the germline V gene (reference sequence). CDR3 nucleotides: TGTGCCAGTAGTACCCGGGACAGGGGCAAGGTCACTGAAGCTTTCTTT. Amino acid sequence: CASSTRDRGKVTEAFF.

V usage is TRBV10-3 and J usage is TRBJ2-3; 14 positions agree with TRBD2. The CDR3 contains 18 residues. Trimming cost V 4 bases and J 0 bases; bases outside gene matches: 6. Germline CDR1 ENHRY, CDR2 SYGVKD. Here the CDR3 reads CAISVGTSGSGSTDTQYF. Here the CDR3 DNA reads TGTGCCATCAGTGTTGGGACTAGCGGGAGCGGGAGCACAGATACGCAGTATTTT.

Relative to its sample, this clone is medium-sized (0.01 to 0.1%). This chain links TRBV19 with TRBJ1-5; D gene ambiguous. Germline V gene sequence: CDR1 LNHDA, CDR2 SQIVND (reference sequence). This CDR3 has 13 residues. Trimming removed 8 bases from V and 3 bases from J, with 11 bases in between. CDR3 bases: TGTGCCAGTGGCGGTCGGATCAATCAGCCCCAGCATTTT. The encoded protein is CASGGRINQPQHF. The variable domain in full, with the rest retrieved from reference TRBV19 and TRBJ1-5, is DGGITQSPKYLFRKEGQNVTLSCEQNLNHDAMYWYRQDPGQGLRLIYYSQIVNDFQKGDIAEGYSVSREKKESFPLTVTSAQKNPTAFYLCASGGRINQPQHFGDGTRLSIL.

This CDR3 is CASSHSGQGNIQYF. CDR3 sequence (DNA): TGCGCCAGCAGCCACTCGGGACAGGGAAACATTCAGTACTTC. This chain links TRBV4-3 with TRBJ2-4; 9 bases agree with TRBD1. Germline-derived CDR1 and CDR2 are LGHNA and YSLEER. J gave up 6 bases and V 3 bases, and 3 bases lay outside the gene matches. The CDR3 is 14 amino acids.

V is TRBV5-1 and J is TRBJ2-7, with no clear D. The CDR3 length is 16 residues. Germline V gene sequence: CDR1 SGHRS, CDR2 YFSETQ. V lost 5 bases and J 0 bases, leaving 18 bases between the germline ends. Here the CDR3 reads CASSYLRHHGSYEQYF. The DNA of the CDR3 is TGCGCCAGCAGTTATTTACGACATCACGGCTCCTACGAGCAGTACTTC.

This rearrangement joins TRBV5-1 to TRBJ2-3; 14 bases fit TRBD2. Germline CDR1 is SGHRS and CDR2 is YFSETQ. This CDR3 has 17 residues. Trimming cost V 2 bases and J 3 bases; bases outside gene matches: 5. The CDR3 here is CASSLGTSGSGTDTQYF. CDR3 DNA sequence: TGCGCCAGCAGCTTAGGGACTAGCGGGAGCGGGACAGATACGCAGTATTTT.

CDR3 residues: CAWSYPGTSGIKYF. DNA of the CDR3: TGTGCCTGGAGTTACCCGGGGACTAGCGGGATAAAGTACTTC. V is TRBV30 and J is TRBJ2-7; 13 bases agree with TRBD2. Germline-derived CDR1 and CDR2 are GTSNPN and SVGIG (reference sequence). Trimming cost V 2 bases and J 11 bases; bases outside gene matches: 9. The CDR3 runs to 14 residues.

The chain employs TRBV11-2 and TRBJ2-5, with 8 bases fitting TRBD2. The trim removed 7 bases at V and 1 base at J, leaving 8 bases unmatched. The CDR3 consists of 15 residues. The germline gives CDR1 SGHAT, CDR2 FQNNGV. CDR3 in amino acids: CASTIRAGGQETQYF. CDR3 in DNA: TGTGCCAGCACCATCCGGGCGGGGGGCCAAGAGACCCAGTACTTC. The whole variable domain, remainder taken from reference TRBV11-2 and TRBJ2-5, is EAGVAQSPRYKIIEKRQSVAFWCNPISGHATLYWYQQILGQGPKLLIQFQNNGVVDDSQLPKDRFSAERLKGVDSTLKIQPAKLEDSAVYLCASTIRAGGQETQYFGPGTRLLVL.

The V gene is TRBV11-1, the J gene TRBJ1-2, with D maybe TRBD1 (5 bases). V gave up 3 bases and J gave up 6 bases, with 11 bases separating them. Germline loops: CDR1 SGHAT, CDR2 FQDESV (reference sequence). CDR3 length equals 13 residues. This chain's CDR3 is CASSFATDDGYTF. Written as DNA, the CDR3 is TGTGCCAGCAGCTTCGCGACAGACGATGGCTACACCTTC.

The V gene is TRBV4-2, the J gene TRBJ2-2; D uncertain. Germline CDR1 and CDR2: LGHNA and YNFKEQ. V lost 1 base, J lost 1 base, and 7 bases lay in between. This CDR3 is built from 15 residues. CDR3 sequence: CASSQVVVNTGELFF. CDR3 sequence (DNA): TGTGCCAGCAGCCAAGTAGTTGTGAACACCGGGGAGCTGTTTTTT.

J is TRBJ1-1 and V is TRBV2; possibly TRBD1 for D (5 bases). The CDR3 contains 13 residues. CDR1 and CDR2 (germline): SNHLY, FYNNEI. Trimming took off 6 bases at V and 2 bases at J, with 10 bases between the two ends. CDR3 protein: CASRGPGNTEAFF. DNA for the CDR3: TGTGCCAGCAGGGGACCCGGAAACACTGAAGCTTTCTTT.

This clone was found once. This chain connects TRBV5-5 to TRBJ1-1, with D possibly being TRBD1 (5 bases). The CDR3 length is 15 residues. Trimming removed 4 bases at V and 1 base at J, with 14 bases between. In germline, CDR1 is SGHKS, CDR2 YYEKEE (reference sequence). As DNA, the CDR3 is TGTGCCAGCAGCCTCTTGGGGGTTAGGAACACTGAAGCTTTCTTT. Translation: CASSLLGVRNTEAFF.

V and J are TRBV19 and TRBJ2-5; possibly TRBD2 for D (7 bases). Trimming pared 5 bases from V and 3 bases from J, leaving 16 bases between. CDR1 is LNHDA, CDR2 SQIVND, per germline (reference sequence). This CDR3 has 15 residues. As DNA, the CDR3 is TGTGCCAGTAGTTCCCTGGGGGAGGGGGAAGAGACCCAGTACTTC. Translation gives CASSSLGEGEETQYF.

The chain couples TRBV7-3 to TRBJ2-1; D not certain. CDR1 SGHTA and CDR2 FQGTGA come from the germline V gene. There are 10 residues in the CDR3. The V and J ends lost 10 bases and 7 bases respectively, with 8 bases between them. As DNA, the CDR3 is TGTGCCATCGCAAAAAATGAGCAGTTCTTC. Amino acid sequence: CAIAKNEQFF.

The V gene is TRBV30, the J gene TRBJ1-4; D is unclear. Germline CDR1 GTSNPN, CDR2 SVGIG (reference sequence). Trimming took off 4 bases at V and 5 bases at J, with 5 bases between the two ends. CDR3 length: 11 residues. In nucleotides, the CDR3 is TGTGCCTGGAACACAAATGAAAAACTGTTTTTT. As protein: CAWNTNEKLFF.

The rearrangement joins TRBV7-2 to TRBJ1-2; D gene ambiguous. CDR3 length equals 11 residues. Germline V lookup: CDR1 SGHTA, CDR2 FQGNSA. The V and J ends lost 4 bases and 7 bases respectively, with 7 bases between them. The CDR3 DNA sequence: TGTGCCAGCAGCTCTTTTACTGGCTACACCTTC. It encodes CASSSFTGYTF.

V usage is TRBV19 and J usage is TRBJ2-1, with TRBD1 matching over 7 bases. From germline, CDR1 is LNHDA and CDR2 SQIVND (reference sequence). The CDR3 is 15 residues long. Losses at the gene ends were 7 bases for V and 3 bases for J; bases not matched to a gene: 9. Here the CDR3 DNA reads TGTGCCAGTACCAGGACAGGTCTTTACTACAATGAGCAGTTCTTC. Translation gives CASTRTGLYYNEQFF.

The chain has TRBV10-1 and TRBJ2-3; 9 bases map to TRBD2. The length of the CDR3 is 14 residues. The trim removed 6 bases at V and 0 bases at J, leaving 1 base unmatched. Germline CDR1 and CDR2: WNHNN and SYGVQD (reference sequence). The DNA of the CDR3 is TGCGCCAGCAGCACTAGCGGGAGCACAGATACGCAGTATTTT. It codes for CASSTSGSTDTQYF.

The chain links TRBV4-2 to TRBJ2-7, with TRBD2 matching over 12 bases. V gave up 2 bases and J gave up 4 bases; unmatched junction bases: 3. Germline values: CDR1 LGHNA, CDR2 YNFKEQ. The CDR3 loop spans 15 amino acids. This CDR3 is CASSQPGTSGYEQYF. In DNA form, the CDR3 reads TGTGCCAGCAGCCAACCCGGGACTAGCGGGTACGAGCAGTACTTC.

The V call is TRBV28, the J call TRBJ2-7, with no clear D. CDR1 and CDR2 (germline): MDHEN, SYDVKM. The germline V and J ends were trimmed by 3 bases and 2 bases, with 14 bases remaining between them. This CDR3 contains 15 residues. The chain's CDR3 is CASSLSHTDPYEQYF. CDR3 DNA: TGTGCCAGCAGTTTGTCGCATACAGACCCCTACGAGCAGTACTTC. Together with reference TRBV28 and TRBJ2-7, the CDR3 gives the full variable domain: DVKVTQSSRYLVKRTGEKVFLECVQDMDHENMFWYRQDPGLGLRLIYFSYDVKMKEKGDIPEGYSVSREKKERFSLILESASTNQTSMYLCASSLSHTDPYEQYFGPGTRLTVT.

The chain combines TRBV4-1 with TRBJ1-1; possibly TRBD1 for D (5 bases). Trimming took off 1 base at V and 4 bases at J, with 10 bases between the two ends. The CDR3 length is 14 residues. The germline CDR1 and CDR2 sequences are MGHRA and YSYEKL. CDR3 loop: CASSQVEGFTEAFF. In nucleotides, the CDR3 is TGCGCCAGCAGCCAAGTAGAGGGGTTCACTGAAGCTTTCTTT.

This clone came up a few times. CDR3 sequence: CASSSNRNTEAFF. The CDR3 nucleotides are TGTGCCAGCAGCTCCAACAGGAACACTGAAGCTTTCTTT. The gene calls are TRBV7-2 and TRBJ1-1; D uncertain. The V end was cut by 4 bases, the J end by 1 base, with 7 bases between. From germline, CDR1 is SGHTA and CDR2 FQGNSA. The length of the CDR3 is 13 residues. The full variable domain, its missing parts supplied by reference TRBV7-2 and TRBJ1-1, is GAGVSQSPSNKVTEKGKDVELRCDPISGHTALYWYRQSLGQGLEFLIYFQGNSAPDKSGLPSDRFSAERTGGSVSTLTIQRTQQEDSAVYLCASSSNRNTEAFFGQGTRLTVV.

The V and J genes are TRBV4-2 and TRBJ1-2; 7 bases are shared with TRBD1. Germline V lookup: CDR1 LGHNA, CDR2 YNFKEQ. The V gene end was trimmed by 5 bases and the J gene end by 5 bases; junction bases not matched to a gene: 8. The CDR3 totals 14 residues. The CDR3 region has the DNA TGTGCCAGCAGCACCCCCGGGACAGTTTATGGCTACACCTTC. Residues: CASSTPGTVYGYTF.

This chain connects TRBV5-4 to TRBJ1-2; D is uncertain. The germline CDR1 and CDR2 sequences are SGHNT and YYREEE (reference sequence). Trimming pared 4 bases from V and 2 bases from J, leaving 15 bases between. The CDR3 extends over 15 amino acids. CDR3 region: CASSAWRGGNYGYTF. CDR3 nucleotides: TGTGCCAGCAGCGCGTGGCGAGGAGGGAACTATGGCTACACCTTC. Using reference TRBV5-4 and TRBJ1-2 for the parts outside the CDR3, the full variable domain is ETGVTQSPTHLIKTRGQQVTLRCSSQSGHNTVSWYQQALGQGPQFIFQYYREEENGRGNFPPRFSGLQFPNYSSELNVNALELDDSALYLCASSAWRGGNYGYTFGSGTRLTVV.